This T cell receptor (beta chain) was retrieved from a study of cytomegalovirus exposure and HLA in healthy donors. The CDR3 runs 16 residues. V lost 2 bases, J lost 2 bases, and 6 bases stayed unmatched. Germline V gene data show CDR1 as SGHRS and CDR2 as YFSETQ. This table comes from immunoSEQ multiplex PCR, and its TCRdb copy is limited to in-frame clones, with some not included. The table has 200,000 to 250,000 clones, 70% to 90% seen once. Turning to this clone: Its specificity is unknown.

Study outcomes and limitations: Subsequent analysis of the roughly 120 validation repertoires found a tendency for first-cohort TCR clusters to co-occur. The authors enumerated around 150 TCR beta chains as linked to cytomegalovirus.

The chain is built from TRBV5-1 and TRBJ1-3; 8 nucleotides match TRBD1. This receptor was taken from a woman younger than 30 in good health and CMV-seronegative. The specimen was PBMCs. The CDR3 region is CASSFGPTGAGNTIYF. CDR3 coding DNA: TGCGCCAGCAGCTTCGGACCGACAGGGGCTGGAAACACCATATATTTT.